The 21 T cell receptor beta chains below were found in one sample sequenced in a study of blood T cell repertoires in COVID-19. TCRdb's copy holds only in-frame clones and misses some; the assay was immunoSEQ multiplex PCR. The repertoire holds hundreds of thousands of clones, with 75% to 90% as singletons. The specimen was PBMCs or T cells enriched from blood (not recorded which). The origin of the receptors is a woman in her fifties or sixties who had recovered from COVID-19.

J is TRBJ2-1 and V is TRBV12-1; no DNA check was done on the table's D call, TRBD2. TRBV12-1 is a pseudogene. This CDR3 is 14 amino acids long. CDR3 bases: TGTGCCAGCAGCTTTGACGGGATCGACAATGAGCAGTTCTTC. Protein sequence: CASSFDGIDNEQFF.

J is TRBJ2-7 and V is TRBV29-1, with D maybe TRBD2 (6 bases). This CDR3 contains 13 residues. Germline CDR1 reads SQVTM; CDR2 reads ANQGSEA. The V and J ends lost 5 bases and 0 bases respectively, with 11 bases between them. CDR3 residues: CSVPGASSYEQYF. The CDR3 DNA sequence: TGCAGCGTTCCGGGAGCAAGCTCCTACGAGCAGTACTTC.

This clone has more than one count but fewer than ten. The chain joins TRBV19 to TRBJ2-1; 8 nucleotides align to TRBD2. V lost 4 bases, J lost 9 bases, and 8 bases stayed unmatched. This CDR3 has 14 amino acids. Germline CDR1 and CDR2: LNHDA and SQIVND (reference sequence). CDR3 in amino acids: CASSTTSGIGEQFF. The CDR3 DNA reads as TGTGCCAGTAGTACTACTAGCGGCATTGGTGAGCAGTTCTTC.

V is TRBV6-2 or TRBV6-3 and J is TRBJ2-3; 7 positions agree with TRBD2. V shed 1 base, J shed 1 base, and the junction held 5 bases outside the gene matches. This CDR3 has 16 amino acids. Germline lookup yields CDR1 MNHEY and CDR2 SVGEGT. CDR3 nucleotides: TGTGCCAGCAGTTACTTGCGACTAGCTCGCACAGATACGCAGTATTTT. This sequence encodes CASSYLRLARTDTQYF.

The rearrangement uses TRBV6-5 and TRBJ2-5, with TRBD2 identical over 7 bases. There are 14 residues in the CDR3. Germline values: CDR1 MNHEY, CDR2 SVGAGI. V shed 7 bases, J shed 9 bases, and the junction held 14 bases outside the gene matches. This CDR3 reads CASTTGGWKRPQYF. For the CDR3, the DNA is TGTGCCAGCACCACGGGGGGATGGAAGAGACCCCAGTACTTC.

CDR3 sequence (DNA): TGTGCCAGTAAGAAGGGGCCCTATGGCTACACCTTC. This encodes CASKKGPYGYTF. The chain joins TRBV19 to TRBJ1-2, with TRBD1 as a possible D gene (5 bases). Looked up from germline, CDR1 is LNHDA and CDR2 is SQIVND (reference sequence). Deletions cut 7 bases from V and 4 bases from J, with 10 bases between. This CDR3 is built from 12 residues.

This clone was seen a few times. The sample holds other DNA sequences that translate to the same CDR3. The chain carries TRBV12-3 or TRBV12-4 and TRBJ1-5; D ambiguous. The CDR3 is 13 residues long. Trimming shortened V by 6 bases and J by 5 bases, and 11 bases separated the two germline ends. The CDR3 reads CASSFGRDQPQHF. CDR3 in DNA: TGTGCCAGCAGCTTTGGGCGTGATCAGCCCCAGCATTTT.

This chain uses TRBV19 with TRBJ1-3; D gene uncertain. CDR1 LNHDA and CDR2 SQIVND come from the germline V gene (reference sequence). The V gene lost 3 bases and the J gene lost 0 bases, with 15 bases spanning the gap. The CDR3 is made up of 17 amino acids. CDR3 sequence reads: CASSMSTAYRSGNTIYF. CDR3 DNA sequence: TGTGCCAGTAGTATGTCTACTGCTTACCGCTCTGGAAACACCATATATTTT.

The chain employs TRBV11-2 and TRBJ1-2; D is possibly TRBD1 (6 bases). The V and J ends lost 0 bases and 9 bases respectively, with 17 bases between them. The CDR3 sequence is 15 residues long. Per the germline V gene, CDR1 is SGHAT and CDR2 is FQNNGV. The CDR3 region is CASSLDMGTFSRYTF. The CDR3 DNA follows: TGTGCCAGCAGCTTAGATATGGGGACATTTTCTCGCTACACCTTC.

The chain combines TRBV27 with TRBJ1-1; 9 positions agree with TRBD1. With V trimmed by 5 bases and J by 6 bases, 10 bases remained unmatched. The CDR3 length is 15 residues. CDR1 is MNHEY, CDR2 SMNVEV, per germline (reference sequence). Here the CDR3 DNA reads TGTGCCAGCAGTAGAGCCGGGACAGGGTCCTCTGAAGCTTTCTTT. Translation: CASSRAGTGSSEAFF.

V is TRBV19 and J is TRBJ2-1; maybe TRBD2 (5 bases). Germline CDR1 and CDR2: LNHDA and SQIVND (reference sequence). This CDR3 has 12 residues. Trimming shortened V by 8 bases and J by 4 bases, and 9 bases separated the two germline ends. CDR3 nucleotides: TGTGCCAGTTTAGCGCCTTACAATGAGCAGTTCTTC. Its protein is CASLAPYNEQFF. The full variable domain, in which reference TRBV19 and TRBJ2-1 provide the parts outside the CDR3, is DGGITQSPKYLFRKEGQNVTLSCEQNLNHDAMYWYRQDPGQGLRLIYYSQIVNDFQKGDIAEGYSVSREKKESFPLTVTSAQKNPTAFYLCASLAPYNEQFFGPGTRLTVL.

This clone has just a few counts. The chain has TRBV5-1 and TRBJ2-7, with 9 bases that match TRBD1. The CDR3 has 16 residues. J gave up 5 bases and V 0 bases, and 9 bases lay outside the gene matches. CDR1 and CDR2 from the germline V gene are SGHRS and YFSETQ. In nucleotides, the CDR3 is TGCGCCAGCAGCTTGGATACGGGACAGGGTGTACACGAGCAGTACTTC. It codes for CASSLDTGQGVHEQYF.

V gene TRBV24-1 combines with J gene TRBJ1-1, with TRBD1 matching 7 bases. V was clipped by 7 bases and J by 5 bases; unmatched bases: 9. Germline loops: CDR1 KGHDR, CDR2 SFDVKD. The CDR3 has 14 amino acids. This chain's CDR3 is CATRPRDSGTEAFF. In DNA form, the CDR3 reads TGTGCCACCAGGCCCCGGGACAGTGGGACTGAAGCTTTCTTT.

The V and J genes are TRBV11-3 and TRBJ2-3, with 10 bases matching TRBD1. Trimming took 3 bases from V and 3 from J; bases not matched to a gene: 0. The CDR3 consists of 14 residues. CDR1 SGHNT and CDR2 YENEEA come from the germline V gene. CDR3: CASSLDRGTDTQYF. The CDR3 region has the DNA TGTGCCAGCAGCTTGGACAGGGGGACAGATACGCAGTATTTT.

This chain links TRBV7-9 with TRBJ1-1; 9 bases align to TRBD1. With 8 bases clipped from V and 10 bases from J, the junction kept 8 bases outside the gene matches. Germline V gives CDR1 SEHNR, CDR2 FQNEAQ (reference sequence). The CDR3 runs to 12 residues. The chain's CDR3 is CASGDRQGVAFF. In nucleotides, the CDR3 is TGTGCCAGCGGCGATCGACAGGGGGTAGCTTTCTTT.

A single count supports this clone. The chain has TRBV7-2 and TRBJ1-1; D not certain. CDR1 is SGHTA and CDR2 is FQGNSA in the germline V gene. The germline V and J ends were trimmed by 2 bases and 1 base, with 5 bases remaining between them. This CDR3 has 13 residues. CDR3 nucleotide sequence: TGTGCCAGCAGCTTATCACAGAACACTGAAGCTTTCTTT. This encodes CASSLSQNTEAFF.

The chain carries TRBV5-1 and TRBJ1-6, with 8 bases matching TRBD1. V lost 2 bases and J lost 1; bases outside the gene matches: 2. Germline V gene sequence: CDR1 SGHRS, CDR2 YFSETQ. The CDR3 is 16 residues long. The CDR3 DNA sequence: TGCGCCAGCAGCTTCGACAGGGGTTCCTATAATTCACCCCTCCACTTT. This encodes CASSFDRGSYNSPLHF.

The gene calls are TRBV5-1 and TRBJ1-3; D is possibly TRBD1 (6 bases). CDR1 and CDR2 from the germline V gene are SGHRS and YFSETQ. The CDR3 totals 15 residues. Trimming stripped 4 bases from V and 2 bases from J, with 13 bases between. Written as DNA, the CDR3 is TGCGCCAGCAGCAGGACAGAGCGAACTGGAAACACCATATATTTT. It specifies CASSRTERTGNTIYF.

The V and J genes are TRBV6-5 and TRBJ1-2; 7 bases fit TRBD1. J lost 7 bases, V lost 6 bases, and 14 bases had no gene match. Germline CDR1 and CDR2: MNHEY and SVGAGI. This CDR3 spans 15 amino acids. The CDR3 DNA follows: TGTGCCAGCAGACCCCGGGCAGGGGGGACCGGTGGCTACACCTTC. Its translation is CASRPRAGGTGGYTF.

This chain uses TRBV5-5 with TRBJ1-4, with D tentatively TRBD1 (5 bases). With 2 bases removed from V and 6 bases from J, the gap between germline ends came to 14 bases. This CDR3 has 15 amino acids. CDR1 is SGHKS, CDR2 YYEKEE, per germline (reference sequence). In DNA form, the CDR3 reads TGTGCCAGCAGCTTCCAGGGAACAGAGGATGAAAAACTGTTTTTT. Amino acids: CASSFQGTEDEKLFF.

The chain couples TRBV4-3 to TRBJ2-5; D unresolved. The CDR3 covers 14 residues. The germline gives CDR1 LGHNA, CDR2 YSLEER. V was trimmed by 0 bases and J by 3 bases, leaving 8 bases between them. The CDR3 here is CASSQDPQKETQYF. DNA for the CDR3: TGCGCCAGCAGCCAAGATCCCCAGAAAGAGACCCAGTACTTC.